Listed below are T cell receptor beta chains from one sample, sequenced in a study of T cell responses to AZD1222 COVID-19 vaccine. Generated by immunoSEQ multiplex PCR, the TCRdb table keeps only in-frame clones and is missing some. The table has roughly 170,000 clones, around 90% seen once. This sample comprised peripheral blood, obtained on day 0 of AZD1222 vaccination. The receptors were sampled from an adult in good health. CDR3s leave out the opening cysteine and the closing phenylalanine or tryptophan. The order of the fields is V gene, J gene, CDR3 protein.

v_gene: TRBV6-5
j_gene: TRBJ2-7
CDR3aa: ASSPFGGFSYEQY

v_gene: TRBV5-4
j_gene: TRBJ2-3
CDR3aa: ASSGDNGTDTQY

v_gene: TRBV2
j_gene: TRBJ1-3
CDR3aa: ASSEGRGTGNTIY

v_gene: TRBV7-3
j_gene: TRBJ2-2
CDR3aa: ASSLTTGGVTGELF

v_gene: TRBV7-9
j_gene: TRBJ1-1
CDR3aa: ASSYRDTDSS

v_gene: TRBV10-3
j_gene: TRBJ2-3
CDR3aa: AISEPYSGSTDTQY

v_gene: TRBV12-5
j_gene: TRBJ1-5
CDR3aa: ASGLNYQPQH

v_gene: TRBV10-3
j_gene: TRBJ2-3
CDR3aa: AISESGLAGERDTQY

v_gene: TRBV11-2
j_gene: TRBJ2-3
CDR3aa: ASAYATDTQY

v_gene: TRBV7-3
j_gene: TRBJ2-7
CDR3aa: ASSLGGVGEQY

v_gene: TRBV4-3
j_gene: TRBJ2-7
CDR3aa: ASSQGYSHSYEQY

v_gene: TRBV4-2
j_gene: TRBJ1-2
CDR3aa: ASRDDGTAYGYT

v_gene: TRBV5-5
j_gene: TRBJ2-3
CDR3aa: ASSLVLVGTDTQY

v_gene: TRBV4-1
j_gene: TRBJ2-1
CDR3aa: ASSQDPPSGRPHRYNEQF

v_gene: TRBV5-1
j_gene: TRBJ1-2
CDR3aa: ASSFDRSQIYGYT

v_gene: TRBV9
j_gene: TRBJ2-1
CDR3aa: ASSPRGSGRFNEQF

v_gene: TRBV18
j_gene: TRBJ1-5
CDR3aa: ASSPQGVNQPQH

v_gene: TRBV29-1
j_gene: TRBJ2-2
CDR3aa: SVEAANTGELF

v_gene: TRBV13
j_gene: TRBJ2-5
CDR3aa: ASSGPQETQY

v_gene: TRBV15
j_gene: TRBJ1-1
CDR3aa: ATTSRGQGARTEAF

v_gene: TRBV25-1
j_gene: TRBJ2-2
CDR3aa: ASSESAGANTGELF

v_gene: TRBV4-1
j_gene: TRBJ2-1
CDR3aa: ASSRASGRDNEQF

v_gene: TRBV27
j_gene: TRBJ1-1
CDR3aa: ASSLSHMNTEAF

v_gene: TRBV7-3
j_gene: TRBJ1-2
CDR3aa: ASSANRQGAYT

v_gene: TRBV2
j_gene: TRBJ2-1
CDR3aa: ARTSGGANEQF

v_gene: TRBV19
j_gene: TRBJ1-4
CDR3aa: ASSMEGTGGEKLF

v_gene: TRBV28
j_gene: TRBJ2-7
CDR3aa: ASSFPKDGLEEFYEQY

v_gene: TRBV5-1
j_gene: TRBJ2-5
CDR3aa: ASSLFSNQETQY

v_gene: TRBV6-5
j_gene: TRBJ2-2
CDR3aa: ASSLPGRGELF

v_gene: TRBV28
j_gene: TRBJ1-4
CDR3aa: ASIKEGEKLF

v_gene: TRBV6-4
j_gene: TRBJ2-1
CDR3aa: ASSRDFGLNEQF

v_gene: TRBV14
j_gene: TRBJ1-1
CDR3aa: ASSQVVGWRAF

v_gene: TRBV6-6
j_gene: TRBJ1-4
CDR3aa: ASSVRTLGNEKLF

v_gene: TRBV19
j_gene: TRBJ2-3
CDR3aa: ASSISGRAPDTQY

v_gene: TRBV28
j_gene: TRBJ2-7
CDR3aa: ASIRTGGQYEQY

v_gene: TRBV9
j_gene: TRBJ2-2
CDR3aa: ASSGVDGELF

v_gene: TRBV9
j_gene: TRBJ1-4
CDR3aa: ASSETGPNEKLF

v_gene: TRBV9
j_gene: TRBJ2-1
CDR3aa: ASSLGTGWGNEQF

v_gene: TRBV2
j_gene: TRBJ2-1
CDR3aa: ASSPSSGGIGEQF

v_gene: TRBV7-6
j_gene: TRBJ1-6
CDR3aa: ASSLQRAGGNSPLH

v_gene: TRBV7-2
j_gene: TRBJ2-1
CDR3aa: ASSSSRGVNEQF

v_gene: TRBV7-3
j_gene: TRBJ2-1
CDR3aa: ASSLKAGLIRDEQF

v_gene: TRBV30
j_gene: TRBJ1-5
CDR3aa: AWSPGVSNQPQH

v_gene: TRBV7-2
j_gene: TRBJ1-1
CDR3aa: ASSFGPDRGRVNTEAF

v_gene: TRBV3-1/TRBV3-2
j_gene: TRBJ1-4
CDR3aa: ASSQETSGMNEKLF

v_gene: TRBV5-4
j_gene: TRBJ2-3
CDR3aa: ASSLEYDRVDTQY

v_gene: TRBV7-2
j_gene: TRBJ2-7
CDR3aa: ASSLVGSSTYEQY

v_gene: TRBV5-1
j_gene: TRBJ2-2
CDR3aa: ASSLLGTSGELF

v_gene: TRBV4-2
j_gene: TRBJ2-2
CDR3aa: ASSTRQGAGELF

v_gene: TRBV6-5
j_gene: TRBJ1-2
CDR3aa: ASTKTGRRDGYT

v_gene: TRBV6-5
j_gene: TRBJ1-1
CDR3aa: ASSYSGGAEAF

v_gene: TRBV6-5
j_gene: TRBJ1-3
CDR3aa: ASSKPTGGGNTIY

v_gene: TRBV5-4
j_gene: TRBJ2-1
CDR3aa: ASSSQRTGGSYNEQF

v_gene: TRBV20-1
j_gene: TRBJ2-7
CDR3aa: SAEVLYEQY

v_gene: TRBV5-1
j_gene: TRBJ2-7
CDR3aa: ASSLERGSYEQY

v_gene: TRBV28
j_gene: TRBJ1-5
CDR3aa: ASSTIGTVNQPQH

v_gene: TRBV5-1
j_gene: TRBJ2-1
CDR3aa: ASSYPGWDEQF

v_gene: TRBV6-4
j_gene: TRBJ1-2
CDR3aa: ASSAYPGSGYT